Sequencing of this TCR beta chain was carried out in a study of T cell repertoires in cytomegalovirus infection. Study context: TCR beta signatures that were public indicated CMV infection and matching HLA type.

Study results and limitations: HLA-C-restricted TCR beta clonotypes specific for CMV led the ex vivo response. Cumulated frequencies of public TCR beta families served to identify carriers of CMV plus the relevant HLA.

This clonotype came up many times. Its antigen is not identified. The germline V gene encodes CDR1 LGHNA and CDR2 YSLEER. Trimming removed 8 bases from V and 7 bases from J, with 18 bases in between. This CDR3 is built from 14 residues. In TCRdb, the reads were re-called with MiXCR into one record per CDR3 protein. Of 200,000 to 300,000 distinct CDR3 sequences detected, roughly 9.1% appear once; the ten largest clones hold over 12%. The gene calls are TRBV4-3 and TRBJ1-5; weak D call: TRBD1 (6 bases). The sequenced material came from PBMCs. The clonotype was recovered from a human donor in good health (CMV status not recorded). Some clones in this sample may be carry-over from other donors' samples. CDR3 sequence reads: CASGETGRGQPQHF. DNA of the CDR3: TGCGCCAGCGGCGAAACAGGTAGGGGGCAGCCCCAGCATTTT.